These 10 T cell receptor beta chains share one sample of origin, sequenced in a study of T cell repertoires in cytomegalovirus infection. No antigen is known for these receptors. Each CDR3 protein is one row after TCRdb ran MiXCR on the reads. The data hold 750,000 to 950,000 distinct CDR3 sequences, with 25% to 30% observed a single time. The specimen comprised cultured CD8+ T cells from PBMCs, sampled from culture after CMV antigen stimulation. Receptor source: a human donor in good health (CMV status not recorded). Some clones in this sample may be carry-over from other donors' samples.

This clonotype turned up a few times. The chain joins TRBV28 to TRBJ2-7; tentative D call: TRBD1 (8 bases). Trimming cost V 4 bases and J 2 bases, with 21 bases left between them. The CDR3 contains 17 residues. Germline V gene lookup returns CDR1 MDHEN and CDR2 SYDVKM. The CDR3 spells CASSSPGQGGRPYEQYF. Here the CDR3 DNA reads TGTGCCAGCAGTTCACCAGGACAGGGAGGGAGACCCTACGAGCAGTACTTC.

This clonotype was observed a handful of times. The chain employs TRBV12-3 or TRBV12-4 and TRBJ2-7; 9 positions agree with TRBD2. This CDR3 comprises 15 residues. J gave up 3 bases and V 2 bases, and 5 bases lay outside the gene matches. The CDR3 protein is CASSLRASGIYEQYF. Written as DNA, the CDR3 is TGTGCCAGCAGTTTAAGGGCTAGCGGGATCTACGAGCAGTACTTC.

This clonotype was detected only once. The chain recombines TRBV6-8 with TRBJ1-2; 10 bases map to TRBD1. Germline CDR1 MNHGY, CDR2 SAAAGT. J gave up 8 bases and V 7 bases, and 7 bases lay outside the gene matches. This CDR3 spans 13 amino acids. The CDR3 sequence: CASIGDRGSGYTF. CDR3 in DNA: TGTGCCAGCATTGGGGACAGGGGCAGCGGCTACACCTTC.

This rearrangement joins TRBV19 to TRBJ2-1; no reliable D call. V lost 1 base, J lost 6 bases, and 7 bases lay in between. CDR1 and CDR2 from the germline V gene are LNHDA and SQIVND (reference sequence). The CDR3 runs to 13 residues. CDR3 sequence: CASSIGYPNEQFF. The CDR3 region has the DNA TGTGCCAGTAGTATAGGGTATCCCAATGAGCAGTTCTTC.

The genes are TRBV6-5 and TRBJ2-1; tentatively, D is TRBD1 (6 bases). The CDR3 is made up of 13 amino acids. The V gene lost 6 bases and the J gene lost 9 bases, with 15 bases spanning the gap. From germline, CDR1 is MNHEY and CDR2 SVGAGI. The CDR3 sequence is CASSINREFEQFF. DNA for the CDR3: TGTGCCAGCAGCATTAACAGGGAATTTGAGCAGTTCTTC.

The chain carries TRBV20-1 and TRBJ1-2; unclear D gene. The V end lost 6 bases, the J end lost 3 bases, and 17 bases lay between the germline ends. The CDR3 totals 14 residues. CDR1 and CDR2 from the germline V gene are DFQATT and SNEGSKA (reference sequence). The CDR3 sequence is CSAPKNDGDYGYTF. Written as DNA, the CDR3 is TGCAGTGCGCCGAAAAACGACGGGGACTATGGCTACACCTTC.

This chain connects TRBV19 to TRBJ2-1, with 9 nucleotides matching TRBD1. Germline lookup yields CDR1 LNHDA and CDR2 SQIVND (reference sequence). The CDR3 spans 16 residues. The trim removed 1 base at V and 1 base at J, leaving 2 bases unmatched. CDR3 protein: CASSIGQGGSYNEQFF. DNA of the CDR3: TGTGCCAGTAGTATAGGACAGGGGGGGTCCTACAATGAGCAGTTCTTC.

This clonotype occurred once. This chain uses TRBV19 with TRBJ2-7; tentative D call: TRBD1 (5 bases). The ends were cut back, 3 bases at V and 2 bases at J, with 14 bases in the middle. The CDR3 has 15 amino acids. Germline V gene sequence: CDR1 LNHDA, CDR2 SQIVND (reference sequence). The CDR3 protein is CASSIKAGYPYEQYV. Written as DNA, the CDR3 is TGTGCCAGTAGTATCAAGGCAGGGTATCCCTACGAGCAGTACGTC.

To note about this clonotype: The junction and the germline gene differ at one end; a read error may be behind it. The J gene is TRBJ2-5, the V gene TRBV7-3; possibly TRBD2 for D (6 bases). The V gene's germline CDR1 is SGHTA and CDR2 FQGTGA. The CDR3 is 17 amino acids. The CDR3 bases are TGTGTCAGCTTCCACAACAAGGCGGGGCACCCCGGGGAGACCCAGTACTTC. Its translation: CVSFHNKAGHPGETQYF. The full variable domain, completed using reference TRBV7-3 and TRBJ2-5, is GAGVSQTPSNKVTEKGKYVELRCDPISGHTALYWYRQSLGQGPEFLIYFQGTGAADDSGLPNDRFFAVRPEGSVSTLKIQRTERGDSAVYLCVSFHNKAGHPGETQYFGPGTRLLVL.

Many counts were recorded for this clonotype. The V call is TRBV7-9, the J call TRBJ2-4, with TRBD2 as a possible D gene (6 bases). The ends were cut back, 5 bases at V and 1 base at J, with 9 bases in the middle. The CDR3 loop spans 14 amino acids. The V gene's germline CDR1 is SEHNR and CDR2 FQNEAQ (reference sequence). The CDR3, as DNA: TGTGCCAGCAGCAAACTAGCTGCCAAAAACATTCAGTACTTC. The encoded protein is CASSKLAAKNIQYF.